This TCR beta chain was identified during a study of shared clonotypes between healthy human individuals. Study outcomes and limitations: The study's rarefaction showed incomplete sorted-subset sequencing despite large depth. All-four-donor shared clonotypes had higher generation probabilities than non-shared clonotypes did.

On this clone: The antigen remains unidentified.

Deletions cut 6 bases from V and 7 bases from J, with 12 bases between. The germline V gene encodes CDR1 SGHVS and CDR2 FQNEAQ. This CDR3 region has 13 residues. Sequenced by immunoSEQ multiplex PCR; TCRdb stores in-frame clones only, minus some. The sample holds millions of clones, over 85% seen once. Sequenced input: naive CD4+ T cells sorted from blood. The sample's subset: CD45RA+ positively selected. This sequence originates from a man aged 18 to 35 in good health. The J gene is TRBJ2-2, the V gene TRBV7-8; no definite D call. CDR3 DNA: TGTGCCAGCAGACCTGATTCAGACGGGGAGCTGTTTTTT. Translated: CASRPDSDGELFF. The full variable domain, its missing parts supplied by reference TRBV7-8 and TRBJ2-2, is GAGVSQSPRYKVAKRGQDVALRCDPISGHVSLFWYQQALGQGPEFLTYFQNEAQLDKSGLPSDRFFAERPEGSVSTLKIQRTQQEDSAVYLCASRPDSDGELFFGEGSRLTVL.